These 23 T cell receptor beta chains were all obtained from the same sample, sequenced in a study of cytomegalovirus exposure and HLA in healthy donors (dated by TCRdb to 2015 to 2018). The library was built by means of the immunoSEQ multiplex PCR assay. A mixture of 60 forward primers for TCR Vbeta segments and 13 reverse primers for TCR Jbeta segments was used in the multiplex PCR. What TCRdb holds here is the immuneACCESS table cut down to in-frame rearrangements. Part of the clones is not present; checked against another copy, under half of the missing clones reflect an unresolved V gene, and the others are unexplained. A total of some 160,000 clones appear in this sample, approximately 79% of them only once. The ten most abundant clones make up less than 2% of the sample. Specimen: PBMCs. The origin of the receptors is a woman in her twenties or thirties in good health and CMV-seronegative.

The chain links TRBV7-9 to TRBJ2-2; TRBD2 might be the D (6 bases). Germline V gives CDR1 SEHNR, CDR2 FQNEAQ (reference sequence). V was shortened by 3 bases and J by 1 base, with 15 bases between the two germline ends. CDR3 length: 17 amino acids. As DNA, the CDR3 is TGTGCCAGCAGCTTCCCTCGGGGGAGAAGGAACACCGGGGAGCTGTTTTTT. It specifies CASSFPRGRRNTGELFF.

CDR3 residues: CASSQRENTEAFF. The CDR3 DNA is TGTGCCAGCAGCCAGAGGGAAAACACTGAAGCTTTCTTT. This chain joins TRBV4-2 and TRBJ1-1, with D unclear. The V end lost 3 bases, the J end lost 2 bases, and 7 bases lay between the germline ends. This CDR3 spans 13 amino acids. In germline, CDR1 is LGHNA, CDR2 YNFKEQ.

The V call is TRBV2, the J call TRBJ1-1, with D unclear. The CDR3 is made up of 13 amino acids. The germline V gene has CDR1 SNHLY and CDR2 FYNNEI. Trimming took 7 bases from V and 0 from J, leaving 9 bases between them. CDR3 bases: TGTGCCAGCAAGGCGGTCATGAACACTGAAGCTTTCTTT. Amino acid sequence: CASKAVMNTEAFF.

CDR3 residues: CASSQGQGSKYF. CDR3 nucleotides: TGCGCCAGCAGCCAGGGACAGGGGTCCAAATATTTT. This chain uses TRBV5-1 with TRBJ2-3, with 10 bases lining up with TRBD1. V shed 4 bases, J shed 15 bases, and the junction held 8 bases outside the gene matches. Germline V CDR1 and CDR2: SGHRS, YFSETQ. The CDR3 has 12 amino acids.

In its sample, this clone was seen a few times. The chain joins TRBV6-6 to TRBJ1-1; weak D call: TRBD1 (6 bases). The germline V and J ends were trimmed by 2 bases and 0 bases, with 10 bases remaining between them. Germline V gene sequence: CDR1 MNHNY, CDR2 SVGAGI (reference sequence). This CDR3 is 15 amino acids long. CDR3 in DNA: TGTGCCAGCAGTTACCCGACAGGCATGAACACTGAAGCTTTCTTT. Translating it yields CASSYPTGMNTEAFF.

V is TRBV2 and J is TRBJ2-7, with D unclear. This CDR3 is built from 14 residues. The V gene's germline CDR1 is SNHLY and CDR2 FYNNEI. The V end was cut by 5 bases, the J end by 0 bases, with 11 bases between. CDR3 protein: CASSQVRTSYEQYF. The CDR3 coding sequence is TGTGCCAGCAGTCAGGTCAGAACCTCCTACGAGCAGTACTTC.

CDR3 DNA: TGTGCCATCTCTCAAGGAGGTAACACAGATACGCAGTATTTT. Amino acids: CAISQGGNTDTQYF. The V gene is TRBV10-3, the J gene TRBJ2-3, with D perhaps matching TRBD2 (5 bases). The V end was cut by 8 bases, the J end by 2 bases, with 14 bases between. The CDR3 runs 14 residues. The germline gives CDR1 ENHRY, CDR2 SYGVKD.

The gene calls are TRBV13 and TRBJ2-7; D might be TRBD1 (5 bases). The CDR3 extends over 16 amino acids. The V end lost 5 bases, the J end lost 2 bases, and 19 bases lay between the germline ends. The germline CDR1 and CDR2 sequences are PRHDT and FYEKMQ (reference sequence). This chain's CDR3 is CASSVTGAAGAYEQYF. The CDR3, as DNA: TGTGCCAGCAGCGTCACTGGGGCAGCAGGAGCCTACGAGCAGTACTTC.

The J gene is TRBJ2-5, the V gene TRBV11-3; possibly TRBD1 for D (5 bases). The germline V gene has CDR1 SGHNT and CDR2 YENEEA. V lost 0 bases, J lost 9 bases, and 11 bases lay in between. The CDR3 sequence is 13 residues long. CDR3 DNA: TGTGCCAGCAGCTTAGATCCCCTAGGGGCCCAGTACTTC. This translates into CASSLDPLGAQYF.

The V and J genes are TRBV28 and TRBJ1-1; D gene ambiguous. Trimming shortened V by 5 bases and J by 1 base, and 8 bases separated the two germline ends. CDR1 is MDHEN and CDR2 is SYDVKM in the germline V gene. The CDR3 consists of 13 residues. Here the CDR3 reads CASSEGGNTEAFF. CDR3 DNA sequence: TGTGCCAGCAGTGAGGGCGGGAACACTGAAGCTTTCTTT.

In this sample, this clone turned up a few times. This chain connects TRBV2 to TRBJ1-2, with a tentative D call TRBD1 (6 bases). V lost 11 bases and J lost 4, with 14 bases in between. The CDR3 is 12 amino acids. Looked up from germline, CDR1 is SNHLY and CDR2 is FYNNEI. In nucleotides, the CDR3 is TGTGCCGGGAAGACAGGCTCCTATGGCTACACCTTC. Translating it yields CAGKTGSYGYTF.

This chain connects TRBV7-6 to TRBJ2-2, with 9 bases lining up with TRBD1. With 6 bases clipped from V and 2 bases from J, the junction kept 1 base outside the gene matches. Germline loops: CDR1 SGHVS, CDR2 FNYEAQ. This CDR3 is built from 14 residues. CDR3: CASRDRGNTGELFF. The CDR3 DNA reads TGTGCCAGCAGGGACAGGGGAAACACCGGGGAGCTGTTTTTT.

The gene calls are TRBV9 and TRBJ2-1; 14 bases line up with TRBD2. This CDR3 has 16 residues. J gave up 8 bases and V 4 bases, and 8 bases lay outside the gene matches. In germline, CDR1 is SGDLS, CDR2 YYNGEE. The CDR3 nucleotides read TGTGCCAGCAGCCCCGACCGACTAGCGGGGGGGGATGAGCAGTTCTTC. It specifies CASSPDRLAGGDEQFF.

As for this clone: Relative to the germline gene, one junction end is altered; a read error may explain this. DNA for the CDR3: TGTGCCAGCAGCGTAGGACAGAAACAGATCTTT. It translates to CASSVGQKQIF. The gene calls are TRBV9 and TRBJ1-1; TRBD1 is a possible D gene (5 bases). The CDR3 runs 11 residues. Germline assignment: CDR1 SGDLS and CDR2 YYNGEE.

The chain uses TRBV7-6 and TRBJ1-2; D might be TRBD1 (6 bases). This CDR3 is 14 amino acids long. The V gene lost 1 base and the J gene lost 4 bases, with 10 bases spanning the gap. Per the germline V gene, CDR1 is SGHVS and CDR2 is FNYEAQ. This chain's CDR3 is CASSLGAGAYGYTF. CDR3 DNA: TGTGCCAGCAGCTTAGGGGCAGGGGCCTATGGCTACACCTTC.

J is TRBJ1-4 and V is TRBV4-2; no definite D call. The CDR3 is 14 residues long. V lost 0 bases, J lost 8 bases, and 10 bases lay in between. Germline CDR1 is LGHNA and CDR2 is YNFKEQ. The CDR3 DNA reads TGTGCCAGCAGCCAAGAGGAGATGAAGGAAAAACTGTTTTTT. Encoded protein: CASSQEEMKEKLFF.

The chain joins TRBV7-8 to TRBJ2-3, with 8 nucleotides matching TRBD2. The CDR3 has 17 amino acids. Per the germline V gene, CDR1 is SGHVS and CDR2 is FQNEAQ. After removal of 0 bases from V and 4 bases from J, the junction contained 9 bases not matched to a gene. The CDR3 loop reads CASSLAPAGGGADTQYF. CDR3 bases: TGTGCCAGCAGCTTAGCGCCGGCGGGGGGAGGCGCAGATACGCAGTATTTT.

The rearrangement links TRBV11-1 to TRBJ2-7; maybe TRBD2 (5 bases). The CDR3 has 16 residues. Trimming took off 0 bases at V and 2 bases at J, with 14 bases between the two ends. The germline CDR1 and CDR2 sequences are SGHAT and FQDESV (reference sequence). CDR3 amino acids: CASSLATLGVAYEQYF. The CDR3, as DNA: TGTGCCAGCAGCTTAGCCACCCTCGGGGTAGCCTACGAGCAGTACTTC.

V gene TRBV30 combines with J gene TRBJ1-5; 8 nucleotides line up with TRBD1. The CDR3 consists of 13 residues. J was trimmed by 8 bases and V by 2 bases; bases with no gene match: 5. From germline, CDR1 is GTSNPN and CDR2 SVGIG (reference sequence). In DNA form, the CDR3 reads TGTGCCTGGAGTCGGGGACAGGCCGAGCCCCAGCATTTT. Its protein product is CAWSRGQAEPQHF.

The rearrangement joins TRBV19 to TRBJ1-4, with D hard to call. Germline CDR1 and CDR2: LNHDA and SQIVND (reference sequence). V gave up 9 bases and J gave up 0 bases, with 11 bases separating them. This CDR3 spans 14 amino acids. Here the CDR3 reads CASSPVSTNEKLFF. As DNA, the CDR3 is TGTGCCAGCAGTCCGGTTTCAACTAATGAAAAACTGTTTTTT.

The chain employs TRBV7-2 and TRBJ2-1, with 8 bases fitting TRBD1. CDR1 is SGHTA and CDR2 is FQGNSA in the germline V gene. The CDR3 length is 14 residues. Trimming cost V 5 bases and J 10 bases; bases outside gene matches: 10. The CDR3 reads CASSRTSGGEEQFF. In DNA form, the CDR3 reads TGTGCCAGCAGCCGAACCTCAGGGGGCGAAGAGCAGTTCTTC.

This clone was observed once. The chain has TRBV11-3 and TRBJ2-1; possibly TRBD2 for D (5 bases). The CDR3 runs 14 residues. CDR1 SGHNT and CDR2 YENEEA come from the germline V gene. V gave up 2 bases and J gave up 7 bases, with 12 bases separating them. CDR3 protein: CASSLSPSGNEQFF. The DNA of the CDR3 is TGTGCCAGCAGCTTATCTCCCTCGGGGAATGAGCAGTTCTTC.

This chain joins TRBV5-4 and TRBJ2-5, with 16 bases aligning to TRBD2. In germline, CDR1 is SGHNT, CDR2 YYREEE (reference sequence). The CDR3 is made up of 18 amino acids. Trimming took 4 bases from V and 5 from J; bases not matched to a gene: 11. The CDR3 here is CASSPTGTSGGAAETQYF. The CDR3 coding sequence is TGTGCCAGCAGCCCGACCGGGACTAGCGGGGGGGCCGCCGAGACCCAGTACTTC.